This entry features one T cell receptor (beta chain) sequence. V was shortened by 1 base and J by 0 bases, with 12 bases between the two germline ends. The V gene's germline CDR1 is SGHDN and CDR2 FVKESK. The CDR3 sequence is 17 residues long. This sample is part of a study of blood T cell repertoires in COVID-19. Overall study: The analysed material was cDNA or gDNA that came from T cells, B-cell-depleted T cells, or PBMCs.

TCRdb keeps only in-frame clones here, not all; method: immunoSEQ multiplex PCR. The sample lists roughly 230,000 clones, about 80% occurring once. The sequencing sample was made of peripheral blood. The chain joins TRBV14 to TRBJ1-4; D ambiguous. The receptor was isolated from a middle-aged man with active or convalescent COVID-19. The CDR3 loop reads CASSQGAPMATNEKLFF. The CDR3 coding sequence is TGTGCCAGCAGCCAAGGGGCCCCAATGGCAACTAATGAAAAACTGTTTTTT.